Each of the 4 T cell receptor beta chains below was sequenced from the same sample in a study of T cell responses to AZD1222 COVID-19 vaccine. The protocol was immunoSEQ multiplex PCR, while the TCRdb copy is restricted to in-frame clones and leaves out a portion. The table records about 42,000 clones, approximately 90% of them present only once. Specimen: peripheral blood, collected 28 days after the second AZD1222 dose. The receptors were gathered from an adult who received the AZD1222 COVID-19 vaccine.

The CDR3 sequence: CASRRAGGTDTQYF. The CDR3 nucleotides are TGTGCCAGCAGACGAGCGGGGGGCACAGATACGCAGTATTTT. The V and J genes are TRBV7-6 and TRBJ2-3, with TRBD2 identical over 8 bases. Germline values: CDR1 SGHVS, CDR2 FNYEAQ. The ends lost 6 bases at V and 1 base at J; junction bases unmatched: 3. This CDR3 is built from 14 residues.

The chain employs TRBV30 and TRBJ2-2; D not certain. There are 14 residues in the CDR3. Trimming cost V 1 base and J 3 bases, with 9 bases left between them. CDR1 GTSNPN and CDR2 SVGIG come from the germline V gene (reference sequence). The CDR3 DNA reads as TGTGCCTGGAGTGGACCACGGTACACCGGGGAGCTGTTTTTT. This gives the protein CAWSGPRYTGELFF.

The chain recombines TRBV25-1 with TRBJ1-4, with D uncertain. Germline CDR1 MGHDK, CDR2 SYGVNS. V was shortened by 1 base and J by 7 bases, with 13 bases between the two germline ends. The CDR3 is 15 amino acids. CDR3 sequence: CASSESRSTFEKLFF. The CDR3 nucleotides are TGTGCCAGCAGTGAATCTAGGTCAACCTTTGAAAAACTGTTTTTT.

The genes are TRBV9 and TRBJ2-2, with D possibly matching TRBD2 (6 bases). Germline V gene lookup returns CDR1 SGDLS and CDR2 YYNGEE. The CDR3 covers 16 residues. V was cut by 1 base and J by 6 bases, with 16 bases left in between. The CDR3 loop is CASSVRGHPGAGELFF. The CDR3, as DNA: TGTGCCAGCAGCGTAAGGGGTCACCCGGGGGCCGGGGAGCTGTTTTTT.